These 31 T cell receptor beta chains were sequenced from one sample in a study of cytomegalovirus exposure and HLA in healthy donors. Profiled with immunoSEQ multiplex PCR; TCRdb holds only in-frame clones, not every one. The table shows roughly 260,000 clones, with nearly 90% occurring only once. The sample comprised PBMCs. The source is a woman aged 18-29 years in good health and CMV-seronegative.

CDR3 amino acids: CASSLPGVTDTQYF. CDR3 coding DNA: TGTGCCAGCAGCTTACCGGGGGTCACAGATACGCAGTATTTT. The chain uses TRBV11-3 and TRBJ2-3; TRBD2 is a possible D gene (6 bases). Germline loops: CDR1 SGHNT, CDR2 YENEEA. The CDR3 is 14 amino acids. The ends were cut back, 2 bases at V and 2 bases at J, with 8 bases in the middle.

The V call is TRBV28, the J call TRBJ1-5, with TRBD1 identical over 8 bases. Germline CDR1 MDHEN, CDR2 SYDVKM. The junction had 8 bases not matched to a gene; V was cut back by 5 bases and J by 2 bases. CDR3 length equals 16 residues. As DNA, the CDR3 is TGTGCCAGCAGTATTACAGGGGGTCGGGGCAATCAGCCCCAGCATTTT. This sequence encodes CASSITGGRGNQPQHF.

The CDR3 coding sequence is TGCGCCAGCAGCTGGGGGGATGGGGCCAACGTCCTGACTTTC. Translating gives CASSWGDGANVLTF. The chain is built from TRBV5-1 and TRBJ2-6, with D perhaps TRBD2 (6 bases). Per the germline V gene, CDR1 is SGHRS and CDR2 is YFSETQ. V lost 3 bases and J 3 bases, leaving 7 bases between the germline ends. The length of the CDR3 is 14 residues. Drawing the rest from reference TRBV5-1 and TRBJ2-6, the complete variable domain is KAGVTQTPRYLIKTRGQQVTLSCSPISGHRSVSWYQQTPGQGLQFLFEYFSETQRNKGNFPGRFSGRQFSNSRSEMNVSTLELGDSALYLCASSWGDGANVLTFGAGSRLTVL.

The chain employs TRBV14 and TRBJ1-1; the D gene is possibly TRBD1 (5 bases). This CDR3 has 17 residues. V was shortened by 2 bases and J by 1 base, with 17 bases between the two germline ends. Germline V CDR1 and CDR2: SGHDN, FVKESK. CDR3: CASSQIGGSLQNTEAFF. CDR3 bases: TGTGCCAGCAGCCAAATCGGGGGGTCGCTCCAGAACACTGAAGCTTTCTTT.

The CDR3 DNA sequence: TGTGCCACCAGGACAGGAGGTAGCTATGGCTACACCTTC. Its translation is CATRTGGSYGYTF. The V gene is TRBV2, the J gene TRBJ1-2; 7 bases agree with TRBD1. CDR3 length: 13 amino acids. The trim removed 10 bases at V and 4 bases at J, leaving 9 bases unmatched. Per the germline V gene, CDR1 is SNHLY and CDR2 is FYNNEI.

This chain connects TRBV9 to TRBJ1-2; perhaps TRBD1 as D (6 bases). The CDR3 extends over 17 amino acids. With 4 bases removed from V and 6 bases from J, the gap between germline ends came to 25 bases. From germline, CDR1 is SGDLS and CDR2 YYNGEE. CDR3 coding DNA: TGTGCCAGCAGCCCCGAACCCGGACAGACGAGGGGAGATGGCTACACCTTC. Translating it yields CASSPEPGQTRGDGYTF.

This clone has only a few counts. The chain joins TRBV18 to TRBJ1-2; 7 bases map to TRBD1. Looked up from germline, CDR1 is KGHSH and CDR2 is LQKENI. Losses at the gene ends were 3 bases for V and 5 bases for J; bases not matched to a gene: 3. The CDR3 length is 13 residues. CDR3 nucleotide sequence: TGTGCCAGCTCACCCGGGACAGAGTATGGCTACACCTTC. Amino acid sequence: CASSPGTEYGYTF.

The J gene is TRBJ1-1, the V gene TRBV10-2; D call uncertain. Deletions cut 4 bases from V and 6 bases from J, with 15 bases between. In germline, CDR1 is WSHSY, CDR2 SAAADI. The CDR3 length is 14 residues. The CDR3: CASSVAGAAAEAFF. In nucleotides, the CDR3 is TGCGCCAGCAGTGTGGCGGGAGCCGCGGCTGAAGCTTTCTTT.

The rearrangement links TRBV28 to TRBJ2-7; the D gene is possibly TRBD1 (6 bases). Germline V CDR1 and CDR2: MDHEN, SYDVKM. The V end was cut by 2 bases, the J end by 4 bases, with 6 bases between. The CDR3 extends over 12 amino acids. The CDR3 sequence: CASSLDRYEQYV. CDR3 bases: TGTGCCAGCAGTTTAGACAGGTACGAGCAGTACGTC.

This clone was counted only a few times. V is TRBV6-8 and J is TRBJ1-5, with 7 bases fitting TRBD1. The CDR3 contains 14 residues. Germline lookup yields CDR1 MNHGY and CDR2 SAAAGT. The V and J ends lost 6 bases and 5 bases, in that order; junction bases with no gene match: 7. CDR3 loop: CASRTTGDHQPQHF. The CDR3 DNA follows: TGTGCCAGCAGGACAACAGGGGACCATCAGCCCCAGCATTTT.

V gene TRBV2 combines with J gene TRBJ2-1, with TRBD1 matching over 11 bases. Germline V gives CDR1 SNHLY, CDR2 FYNNEI. This CDR3 region has 15 residues. The V and J ends lost 3 bases and 6 bases, in that order; junction bases with no gene match: 4. In DNA form, the CDR3 reads TGTGCCAGCAGTGAGACGGACAGGGGGCTCAATGAGCAGTTCTTC. Residues: CASSETDRGLNEQFF.

This clone appeared once. The rearrangement uses TRBV28 and TRBJ1-5; a weak D match, TRBD1 (6 bases). The V gene lost 2 bases and the J gene lost 6 bases, with 11 bases spanning the gap. This CDR3 contains 14 residues. Germline lookup yields CDR1 MDHEN and CDR2 SYDVKM. The CDR3 sequence is CASSLPRGPQPQHF. CDR3 bases: TGTGCCAGCAGTTTACCCAGGGGACCTCAGCCCCAGCATTTT.

The chain combines TRBV11-1 with TRBJ2-7; TRBD1 aligns across 8 bases. V was clipped by 6 bases and J by 0 bases; unmatched bases: 4. This CDR3 region has 14 residues. Per the germline V gene, CDR1 is SGHAT and CDR2 is FQDESV (reference sequence). The CDR3 DNA is TGTGCCAGCAGTAGACAGGGGCCCTCCTACGAGCAGTACGTC. As protein: CASSRQGPSYEQYV.

CDR3 coding DNA: TGCGCCAGCAGCTTGGCCCACGGGACAGGGGGCCTTAATGAAAAACTGTTTTTT. It yields the protein CASSLAHGTGGLNEKLFF. The chain couples TRBV5-1 to TRBJ1-4; TRBD1 matches 12 bases. The CDR3 extends over 18 amino acids. Trimming cost V 0 bases and J 4 bases; bases outside gene matches: 7. Germline V CDR1 and CDR2: SGHRS, YFSETQ.

V usage is TRBV6-5 and J usage is TRBJ1-1; 7 bases match TRBD1. The trim removed 6 bases at V and 5 bases at J, leaving 6 bases unmatched. CDR3 length: 13 residues. From germline, CDR1 is MNHEY and CDR2 SVGAGI. The CDR3, as DNA: TGTGCCAGCAGCCCGACAGGGATTACTGAAGCTTTCTTT. It codes for CASSPTGITEAFF.

The chain is built from TRBV19 and TRBJ1-5, with D tentatively TRBD1 (6 bases). Germline V gives CDR1 LNHDA, CDR2 SQIVND (reference sequence). V gave up 5 bases and J gave up 0 bases, with 11 bases separating them. The CDR3 has 15 amino acids. The CDR3, as DNA: TGTGCCAGTAGTTCCATACAGGGTAGCAATCAGCCCCAGCATTTT. It is translated as CASSSIQGSNQPQHF. Full variable domain (rest looked up from reference TRBV19 and TRBJ1-5): DGGITQSPKYLFRKEGQNVTLSCEQNLNHDAMYWYRQDPGQGLRLIYYSQIVNDFQKGDIAEGYSVSREKKESFPLTVTSAQKNPTAFYLCASSSIQGSNQPQHFGDGTRLSIL.

The CDR3: CASSLRQGGETQYF. The CDR3 DNA reads as TGCGCCAGCAGCTTGAGGCAGGGTGGGGAGACCCAGTACTTC. V usage is TRBV5-1 and J usage is TRBJ2-5, with TRBD1 as a possible D gene (5 bases). V was shortened by 1 base and J by 5 bases, with 12 bases between the two germline ends. The CDR3 sequence is 14 residues long. Germline loops: CDR1 SGHRS, CDR2 YFSETQ.

The chain's CDR3 is CASSYRTGRNQPQHF. CDR3 DNA sequence: TGTGCCAGCAGTTACAGGACAGGGCGCAATCAGCCCCAGCATTTT. V and J are TRBV6-6 and TRBJ1-5; 8 bases line up with TRBD1. The CDR3 sequence is 15 residues long. V lost 2 bases and J lost 2; bases outside the gene matches: 2. Germline V gives CDR1 MNHNY, CDR2 SVGAGI (reference sequence).

This clone was picked up a small number of times. The chain is built from TRBV28 and TRBJ2-4; weak D call: TRBD1 (5 bases). The CDR3 has 14 residues. Germline-derived CDR1 and CDR2 are MDHEN and SYDVKM. Trimming took 9 bases from V and 6 from J, leaving 18 bases between them. The CDR3 nucleotides are TGTGCCAGTAGGGGAAGGGCAGGTGTAAACATTCAGTACTTC. It is translated as CASRGRAGVNIQYF.

The chain carries TRBV7-6 and TRBJ2-5, with D maybe TRBD1 (6 bases). Germline loops: CDR1 SGHVS, CDR2 FNYEAQ. CDR3 size: 13 residues. V lost 5 bases and J lost 5, with 12 bases in between. Here the CDR3 reads CASSPQGGETQYF. DNA of the CDR3: TGTGCCAGCAGCCCACAGGGCGGGGAGACCCAGTACTTC. Supplemented by reference TRBV7-6 and TRBJ2-5, the full variable domain reads GAGVSQSPRYKVTKRGQDVALRCDPISGHVSLYWYRQALGQGPEFLTYFNYEAQQDKSGLPNDRFSAERPEGSISTLTIQRTEQRDSAMYRCASSPQGGETQYFGPGTRLLVL.

This chain joins TRBV11-2 and TRBJ1-3; D remains ambiguous. Trimming cost V 2 bases and J 0 bases, with 14 bases left between them. Germline V lookup: CDR1 SGHAT, CDR2 FQNNGV. The CDR3 loop spans 17 amino acids. The CDR3 DNA is TGTGCCAGCAGCTTACCCCCCGCAGGTTTCTCTGGAAACACCATATATTTT. Protein: CASSLPPAGFSGNTIYF.

CDR3 in DNA: TGTGCCAGCAGCGTGCGGACTAGCGGGGGGGTCAGGCCCTACGAGCAGTACTTC. It codes for CASSVRTSGGVRPYEQYF. The V call is TRBV13, the J call TRBJ2-7; 15 bases line up with TRBD2. Germline CDR1 and CDR2: PRHDT and FYEKMQ (reference sequence). The CDR3 length is 18 residues. After removal of 5 bases from V and 2 bases from J, the junction contained 10 bases not matched to a gene.

In this sample, this clone turned up once. The chain employs TRBV15 and TRBJ2-7; 9 bases match TRBD2. V gave up 1 base and J gave up 0 bases; unmatched junction bases: 10. Germline assignment: CDR1 LNHNV and CDR2 YYDKDF (reference sequence). The CDR3 has 18 amino acids. For the CDR3, the DNA is TGTGCCACCAGCAGAGTTTGGCTAGCGGGGAGGAGCTCCTACGAGCAGTACGTC. Translation gives CATSRVWLAGRSSYEQYV.

This chain joins TRBV11-2 and TRBJ2-2, with TRBD1 matching 8 bases. CDR1 SGHAT and CDR2 FQNNGV come from the germline V gene. V was pared by 4 bases and J by 4 bases, with 11 bases of the junction left unmatched. The CDR3 is 17 residues long. This CDR3 is CASSWGADRAFTGELFF. DNA of the CDR3: TGTGCCAGCAGCTGGGGGGCGGACAGGGCTTTCACCGGGGAGCTGTTTTTT.

For the CDR3, the DNA is TGTGCCAGCAGTTTCACAACTGGAAACACCATATATTTT. Amino acid sequence: CASSFTTGNTIYF. This chain uses TRBV6-5 with TRBJ1-3; D is unclear. The CDR3 has 13 residues. Germline-derived CDR1 and CDR2 are MNHEY and SVGAGI. V was trimmed by 4 bases and J by 2 bases, leaving 6 bases between them.

This clone was seen a few times. This chain links TRBV7-4 with TRBJ2-7; TRBD2 might be the D (6 bases). The CDR3 runs 15 residues. Germline CDR1 is SGHVT and CDR2 is SQSDAQ. The V gene lost 6 bases and the J gene lost 0 bases, with 15 bases spanning the gap. The CDR3: CASRPLGRGSYEQYV. The CDR3 DNA reads TGTGCCAGCAGGCCTCTGGGGCGGGGCTCCTACGAGCAGTACGTC.

V and J are TRBV7-8 and TRBJ2-7, with 9 bases matching TRBD2. The CDR3 has 15 amino acids. V lost 5 bases and J lost 3; bases outside the gene matches: 8. Germline CDR1 and CDR2: SGHVS and FQNEAQ. The CDR3 protein is CASSPILAGNYEQYF. CDR3 in DNA: TGTGCCAGCAGCCCCATCCTAGCGGGGAACTACGAGCAGTACTTC.

This chain uses TRBV4-1 with TRBJ2-7, with D possibly matching TRBD1 (5 bases). Germline lookup yields CDR1 MGHRA and CDR2 YSYEKL. The CDR3 runs 14 residues. Trimming took off 4 bases at V and 1 base at J, with 11 bases between the two ends. The CDR3 protein is CASSPDILSYEQYV. The CDR3 DNA follows: TGCGCCAGCAGCCCGGACATCCTGTCCTACGAGCAGTACGTC.

This clone occurred once. The CDR3 DNA is TGCGCCAGCAGCCAAACAGGGGGCGAGCAGTACTTC. It codes for CASSQTGGEQYF. The chain has TRBV4-1 and TRBJ2-7; 8 bases map to TRBD1. The V segment lost 2 bases and the J segment 6 bases; nucleotides outside the gene matches: 0. Germline V gene lookup returns CDR1 MGHRA and CDR2 YSYEKL. The CDR3 has 12 residues.

The rearrangement joins TRBV10-3 to TRBJ2-2, with D possibly TRBD1 on 6 matching bases. CDR1 and CDR2 (germline): ENHRY, SYGVKD. CDR3 length: 12 residues. V lost 10 bases and J 8 bases, leaving 14 bases between the germline ends. The CDR3 nucleotides are TGTGCCACCAACAGGGAGTTGGGGGAGCTGTTTTTT. Residues: CATNRELGELFF.

The chain employs TRBV5-1 and TRBJ2-1; no clear D gene. The CDR3 sequence is 13 residues long. Trimming shortened V by 0 bases and J by 7 bases, and 8 bases separated the two germline ends. Germline CDR1 and CDR2: SGHRS and YFSETQ. The CDR3 region is CASSLGAPNEQFF. In DNA, the CDR3 is TGCGCCAGCAGCTTGGGGGCACCTAATGAGCAGTTCTTC.